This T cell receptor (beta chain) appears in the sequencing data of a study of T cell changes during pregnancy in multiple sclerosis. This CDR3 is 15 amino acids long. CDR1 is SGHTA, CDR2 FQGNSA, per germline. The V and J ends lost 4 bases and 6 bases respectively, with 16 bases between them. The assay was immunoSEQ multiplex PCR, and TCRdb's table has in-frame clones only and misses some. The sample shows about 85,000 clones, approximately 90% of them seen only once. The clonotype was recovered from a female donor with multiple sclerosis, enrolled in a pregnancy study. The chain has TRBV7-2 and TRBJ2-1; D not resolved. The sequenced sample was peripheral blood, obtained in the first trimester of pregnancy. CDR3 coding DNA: TGTGCCAGCAGCTCCGCTCCAGGCACCCTCAATGAGCAGTTCTTC. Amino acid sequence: CASSSAPGTLNEQFF.